This T cell receptor (beta chain) was identified during a study of vaccination and CD4 T cells after COVID-19. For the study at large: Testing by nasal swab PCR showed convalescent patients to be SARS-CoV-2 positive; nine were mild and one was severe.

Cultured CD4+ T-cell DNA underwent Oncomine TCR Beta short-read sequencing. TCRdb re-called the PCR reads through MiXCR, storing one row per CDR3 protein. The sample has about 4,500 distinct CDR3 sequences, about a fifth seen once. The treatment was: roughly ten-day PBMC culture with coronavirus spike peptide pools or control peptides (ViraFEST assay). Spanning March to December 2020, the positive PCR dates came before US Alpha, Beta and Delta variants. Investigators isolated CD4+ T cells by negative selection after roughly 10 days of culture. Relative to its sample, this clonotype is medium-sized. Its cognate antigen is unknown. The sample was CD4+ T cells from blood, cultured in vitro, taken after SARS-CoV-2 vaccination. This receptor was obtained from a human donor who had recovered from COVID-19.

The chain's CDR3 is CASSLGAGGRQETQYF. CDR3 coding DNA: TGTGCCAGCAGCTTAGGAGCGGGGGGGCGTCAAGAGACCCAGTACTTC. The V and J genes are TRBV7-6 and TRBJ2-5; 10 bases agree with TRBD2. V lost 1 base to trimming and J lost 2 bases; unmatched junction nucleotides: 4. The CDR3 length is 16 residues. Germline V gene sequence: CDR1 SGHVS, CDR2 FNYEAQ.